This TCR beta chain stems from a study of CD8 T cells in ankylosing spondylitis. Study results and limitations: The study identified a TCR beta motif of several highly homologous variants that appeared characteristic of ankylosing spondylitis blood. CD8+ by phenotype, disease-linked clones were relatively rare in peripheral blood.

TCRdb processed the 5' RACE reads anew with MiXCR; each CDR3 protein has one entry. Here the sample spans 250,000 or so distinct CDR3 sequences, 20% to 30% being singletons. CDR3 length: 13 amino acids. Germline lookup yields CDR1 DFQATT and CDR2 SNEGSKA (reference sequence). With 0 bases removed from V and 1 base from J, the gap between germline ends came to 6 bases. Regarding this clonotype: Its antigen is undetermined.

Sequences were obtained from blood, either unsorted or a sorted T cell fraction (not recorded which). The sequence came from a male donor with ankylosing spondylitis or in good health (not recorded which). J is TRBJ1-1 and V is TRBV20-1; unclear D gene. The CDR3 DNA reads as TGCAGTGCTAGAGATCGGGAGAACACTGAAGCTTTCTTT. This sequence encodes CSARDRENTEAFF.